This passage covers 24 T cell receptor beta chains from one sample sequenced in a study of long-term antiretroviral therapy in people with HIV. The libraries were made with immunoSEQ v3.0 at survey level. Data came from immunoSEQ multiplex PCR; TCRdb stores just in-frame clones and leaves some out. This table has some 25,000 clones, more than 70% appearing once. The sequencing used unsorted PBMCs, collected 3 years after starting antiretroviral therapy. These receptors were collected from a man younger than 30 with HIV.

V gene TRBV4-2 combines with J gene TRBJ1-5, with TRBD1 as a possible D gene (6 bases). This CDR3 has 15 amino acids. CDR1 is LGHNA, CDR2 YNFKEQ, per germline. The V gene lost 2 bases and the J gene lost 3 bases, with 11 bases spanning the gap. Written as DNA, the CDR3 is TGTGCCAGCAGCCAACAGGACAGTACCAATCAGCCCCAGCATTTT. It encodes CASSQQDSTNQPQHF.

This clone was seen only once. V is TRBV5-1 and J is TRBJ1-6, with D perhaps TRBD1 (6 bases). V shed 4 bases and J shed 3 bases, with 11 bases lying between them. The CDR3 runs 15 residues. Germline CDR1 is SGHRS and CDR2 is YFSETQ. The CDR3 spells CASSTPDSYNSPLHF. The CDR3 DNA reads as TGCGCCAGCAGCACGCCGGACAGCTATAATTCACCCCTCCACTTT.

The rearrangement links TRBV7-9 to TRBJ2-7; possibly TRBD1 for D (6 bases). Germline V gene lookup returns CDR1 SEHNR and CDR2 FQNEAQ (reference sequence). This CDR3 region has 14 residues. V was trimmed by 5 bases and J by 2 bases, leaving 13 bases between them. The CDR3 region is CASSPLSGAYEQYF. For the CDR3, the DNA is TGTGCCAGCAGCCCTCTTTCAGGGGCCTACGAGCAGTACTTC.

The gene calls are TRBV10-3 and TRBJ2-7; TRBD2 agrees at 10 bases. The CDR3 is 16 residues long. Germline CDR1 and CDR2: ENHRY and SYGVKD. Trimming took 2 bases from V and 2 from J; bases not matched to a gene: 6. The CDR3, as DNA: TGTGCCATCAGTGAGACTAGCGGGGATCGTCCCTACGAGCAGTACTTC. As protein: CAISETSGDRPYEQYF.

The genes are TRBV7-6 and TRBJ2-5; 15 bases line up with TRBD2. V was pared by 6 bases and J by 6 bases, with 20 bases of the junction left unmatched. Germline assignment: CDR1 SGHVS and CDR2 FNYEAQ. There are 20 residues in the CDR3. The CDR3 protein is CASSFGTSGGFSPPDQTQYF. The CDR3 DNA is TGTGCCAGCAGTTTCGGGACTAGCGGGGGGTTTTCCCCCCCCGACCAGACCCAGTACTTC.

The CDR3 DNA is TGTGCCAGCAGCTTACAGGGGGCGGCGAACACCGGGGAGCTGTTTTTT. Its translation is CASSLQGAANTGELFF. V gene TRBV7-3 combines with J gene TRBJ2-2; TRBD1 agrees at 8 bases. Germline assignment: CDR1 SGHTA and CDR2 FQGTGA. Losses at the gene ends were 2 bases for V and 0 bases for J; bases not matched to a gene: 2. CDR3 length equals 16 residues.

For the CDR3, the DNA is TGTGCCAGCAGGGCCGGAATACTCAACTATGGCTACACCTTC. Translation gives CASRAGILNYGYTF. The rearrangement links TRBV6-1 to TRBJ1-2; D unclear. Per the germline V gene, CDR1 is MNHNS and CDR2 is SASEGT. Deletions cut 6 bases from V and 2 bases from J, with 13 bases between. The CDR3 extends over 14 amino acids.

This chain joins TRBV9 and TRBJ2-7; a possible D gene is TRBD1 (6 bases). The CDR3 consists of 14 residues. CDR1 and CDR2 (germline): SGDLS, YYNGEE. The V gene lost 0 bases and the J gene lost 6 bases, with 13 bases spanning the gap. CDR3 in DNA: TGTGCCAGCAGCGTAGGTCGCCAGGGGATCGAGCAGTACTTC. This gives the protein CASSVGRQGIEQYF.

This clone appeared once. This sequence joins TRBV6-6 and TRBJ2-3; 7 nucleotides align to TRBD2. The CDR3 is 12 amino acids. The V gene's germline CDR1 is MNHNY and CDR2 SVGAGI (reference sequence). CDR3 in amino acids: CASTAGPDTQYF. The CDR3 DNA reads TGTGCGTCCACAGCGGGGCCAGATACGCAGTATTTT.

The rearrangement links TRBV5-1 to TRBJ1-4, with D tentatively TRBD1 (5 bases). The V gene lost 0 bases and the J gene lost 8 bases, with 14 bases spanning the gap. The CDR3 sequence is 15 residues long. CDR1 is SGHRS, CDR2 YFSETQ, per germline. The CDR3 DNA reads TGCGCCAGCAGCTTGGTATCAGGGATAAGGGAAAAACTGTTTTTT. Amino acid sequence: CASSLVSGIREKLFF.

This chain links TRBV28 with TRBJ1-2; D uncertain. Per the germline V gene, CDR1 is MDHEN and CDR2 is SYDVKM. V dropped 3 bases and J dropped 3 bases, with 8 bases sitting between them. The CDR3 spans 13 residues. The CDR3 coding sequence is TGTGCCAGCAGTTTGGGCGGATACTATGGCTACACCTTC. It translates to CASSLGGYYGYTF.

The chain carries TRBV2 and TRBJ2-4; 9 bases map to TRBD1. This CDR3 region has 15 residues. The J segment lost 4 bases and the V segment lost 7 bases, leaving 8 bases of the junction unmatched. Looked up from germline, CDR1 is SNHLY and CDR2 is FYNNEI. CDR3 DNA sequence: TGTGCCAGCACCCGGGACAGGGAGGTTAAAAACATTCAGTACTTC. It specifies CASTRDREVKNIQYF.

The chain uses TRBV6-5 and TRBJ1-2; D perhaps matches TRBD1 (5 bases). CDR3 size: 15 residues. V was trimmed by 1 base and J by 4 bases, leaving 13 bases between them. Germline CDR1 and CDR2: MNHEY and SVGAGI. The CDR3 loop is CASSYFEGKSYGYTF. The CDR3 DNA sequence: TGTGCCAGCAGTTACTTTGAGGGGAAATCCTATGGCTACACCTTC.

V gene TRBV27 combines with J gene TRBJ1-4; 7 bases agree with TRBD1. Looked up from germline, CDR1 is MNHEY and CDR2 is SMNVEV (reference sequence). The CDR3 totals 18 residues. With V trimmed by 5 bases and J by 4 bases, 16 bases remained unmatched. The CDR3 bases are TGTGCCAGCAGTAGGCTGGGCTTAACAGGGGCGGATAATGAAAAACTGTTTTTT. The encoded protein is CASSRLGLTGADNEKLFF. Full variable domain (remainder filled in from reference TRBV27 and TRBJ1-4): EAQVTQNPRYLITVTGKKLTVTCSQNMNHEYMSWYRQDPGLGLRQIYYSMNVEVTDKGDVPEGYKVSRKEKRNFPLILESPSPNQTSLYFCASSRLGLTGADNEKLFFGSGTQLSVL.

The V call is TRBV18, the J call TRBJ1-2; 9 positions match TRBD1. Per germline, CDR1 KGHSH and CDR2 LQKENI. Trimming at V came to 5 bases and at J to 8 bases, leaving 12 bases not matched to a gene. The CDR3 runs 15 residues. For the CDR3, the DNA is TGTGCCAGCTCATCCGGACAGGGGAACCCTTGGGGCTACACCTTC. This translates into CASSSGQGNPWGYTF.

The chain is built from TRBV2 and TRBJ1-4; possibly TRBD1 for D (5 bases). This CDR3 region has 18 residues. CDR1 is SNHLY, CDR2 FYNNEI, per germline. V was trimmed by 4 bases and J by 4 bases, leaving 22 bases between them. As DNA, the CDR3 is TGTGCCAGCAGTGTATGGATCCTATTTGGGGCGGATAATGAAAAACTGTTTTTT. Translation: CASSVWILFGADNEKLFF.

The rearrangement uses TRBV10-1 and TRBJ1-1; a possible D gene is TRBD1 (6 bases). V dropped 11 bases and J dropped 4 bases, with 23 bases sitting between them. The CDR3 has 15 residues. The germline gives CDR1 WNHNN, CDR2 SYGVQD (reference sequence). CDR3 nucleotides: TGCGCCCCCGAGGGGGACCCACCTGAAATCACTGAAGCTTTCTTT. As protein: CAPEGDPPEITEAFF.

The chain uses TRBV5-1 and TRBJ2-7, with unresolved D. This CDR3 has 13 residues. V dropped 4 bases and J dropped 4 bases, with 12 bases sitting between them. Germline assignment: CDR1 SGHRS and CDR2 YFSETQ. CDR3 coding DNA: TGCGCCAGCAGCCTCGCTGCAAGATACGAGCAGTACTTC. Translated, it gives CASSLAARYEQYF.

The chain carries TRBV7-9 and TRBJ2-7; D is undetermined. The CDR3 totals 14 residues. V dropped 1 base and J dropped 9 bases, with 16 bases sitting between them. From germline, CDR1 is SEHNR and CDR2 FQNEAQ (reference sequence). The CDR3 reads CASSLGPSLIGQYF. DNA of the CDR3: TGTGCCAGCAGCTTAGGTCCCTCCCTTATCGGGCAGTACTTC.

In DNA, the CDR3 is TGTGCCATCAAACCCCCCGGGACTATCGTCGAGCAGTTCTTC. Its translation is CAIKPPGTIVEQFF. The chain recombines TRBV10-3 with TRBJ2-1; 7 nucleotides match TRBD2. Germline V gene sequence: CDR1 ENHRY, CDR2 SYGVKD. Trimming cost V 7 bases and J 10 bases; bases outside gene matches: 13. The CDR3 loop spans 14 amino acids.

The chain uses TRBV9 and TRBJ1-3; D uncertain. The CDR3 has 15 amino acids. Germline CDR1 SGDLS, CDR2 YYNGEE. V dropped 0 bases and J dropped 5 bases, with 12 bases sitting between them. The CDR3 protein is CASSVDISSRNTIYF. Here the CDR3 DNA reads TGTGCCAGCAGCGTAGATATAAGTTCAAGAAACACCATATATTTT. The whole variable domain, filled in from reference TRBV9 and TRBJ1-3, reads DSGVTQTPKHLITATGQRVTLRCSPRSGDLSVYWYQQSLDQGLQFLIQYYNGEERAKGNILERFSAQQFPDLHSELNLSSLELGDSALYFCASSVDISSRNTIYFGEGSWLTVV.

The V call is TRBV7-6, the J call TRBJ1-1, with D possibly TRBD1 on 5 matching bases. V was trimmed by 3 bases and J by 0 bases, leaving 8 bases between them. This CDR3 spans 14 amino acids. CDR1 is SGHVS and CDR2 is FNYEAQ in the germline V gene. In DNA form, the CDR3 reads TGTGCCAGCAGCTTGAGGGGAATGAACACTGAAGCTTTCTTT. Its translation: CASSLRGMNTEAFF. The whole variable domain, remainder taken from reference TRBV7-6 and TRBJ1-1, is GAGVSQSPRYKVTKRGQDVALRCDPISGHVSLYWYRQALGQGPEFLTYFNYEAQQDKSGLPNDRFSAERPEGSISTLTIQRTEQRDSAMYRCASSLRGMNTEAFFGQGTRLTVV.

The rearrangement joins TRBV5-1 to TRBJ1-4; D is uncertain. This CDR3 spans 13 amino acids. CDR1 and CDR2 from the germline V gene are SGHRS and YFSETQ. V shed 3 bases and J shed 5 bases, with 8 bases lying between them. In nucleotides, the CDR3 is TGCGCCAGCAGCTCTCCGCCGAATGAAAAACTGTTTTTT. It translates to CASSSPPNEKLFF.

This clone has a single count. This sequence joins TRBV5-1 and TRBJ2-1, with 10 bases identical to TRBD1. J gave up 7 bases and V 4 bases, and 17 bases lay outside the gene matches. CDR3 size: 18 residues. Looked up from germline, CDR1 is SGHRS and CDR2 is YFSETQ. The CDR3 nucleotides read TGCGCCAGCAGCCAGCTGAGGCTTGGGACAGGGGTGAGGAATGAGCAGTTCTTC. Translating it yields CASSQLRLGTGVRNEQFF. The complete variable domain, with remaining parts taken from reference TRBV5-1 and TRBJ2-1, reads KAGVTQTPRYLIKTRGQQVTLSCSPISGHRSVSWYQQTPGQGLQFLFEYFSETQRNKGNFPGRFSGRQFSNSRSEMNVSTLELGDSALYLCASSQLRLGTGVRNEQFFGPGTRLTVL.